The T cell receptor (beta chain) described here comes from a study of CD8 T cells in Susac syndrome. RNA in amounts of roughly 0.5 to 1 ug was reverse transcribed with random hexamers. In TCRdb, the immunoSEQ multiplex PCR reads were re-called with MiXCR into one record per CDR3 protein. The sample shows approximately 150,000 distinct CDR3 sequences, less than 95% of them seen only once. Germline values: CDR1 SGHAT, CDR2 FQDESV (reference sequence). With 3 bases clipped from V and 9 bases from J, the junction kept 2 bases outside the gene matches. This CDR3 has 12 residues. This chain joins TRBV11-1 and TRBJ1-2; 9 nucleotides agree with TRBD1. The TCR was taken from a human donor in good health. The sample consisted of CD4+ T cells from PBMCs. CDR3 sequence reads: CASSLGTGSYTF. The CDR3 DNA is TGTGCCAGCAGCTTGGGGACAGGGAGCTACACCTTC.